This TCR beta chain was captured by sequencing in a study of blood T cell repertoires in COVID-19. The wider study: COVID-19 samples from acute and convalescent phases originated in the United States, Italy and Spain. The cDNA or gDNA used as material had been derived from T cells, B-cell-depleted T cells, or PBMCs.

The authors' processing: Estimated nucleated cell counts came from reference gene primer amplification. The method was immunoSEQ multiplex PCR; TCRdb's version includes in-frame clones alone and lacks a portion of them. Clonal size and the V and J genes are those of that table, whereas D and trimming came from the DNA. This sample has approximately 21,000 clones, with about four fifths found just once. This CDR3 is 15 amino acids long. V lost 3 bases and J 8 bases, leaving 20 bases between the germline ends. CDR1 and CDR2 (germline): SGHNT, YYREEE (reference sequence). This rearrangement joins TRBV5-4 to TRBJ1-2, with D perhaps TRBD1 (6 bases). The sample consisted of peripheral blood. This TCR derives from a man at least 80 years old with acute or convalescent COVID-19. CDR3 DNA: TGTGCCAGCAGCTCGACAGGCGGACTGGTGGGGGGCTACACCTTC. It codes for CASSSTGGLVGGYTF.